The 24 T cell receptor beta chains listed next were all sequenced from one sample in a study of CD8 T cells in Susac syndrome. Random hexamers were used to reverse transcribe an amount of roughly 0.45 to 1 ug RNA. TCRdb independently ran MiXCR on the immunoSEQ multiplex PCR reads; one entry per CDR3 protein. The sample lists under 70,000 distinct CDR3 sequences, roughly 94% occurring once. The sequenced sample consisted of CD8+ T cells from PBMCs. The receptors derive from a human donor with Susac syndrome.

In its sample, this clonotype was seen once. The V gene is TRBV7-9, the J gene TRBJ1-5, with 7 bases fitting TRBD1. Looked up from germline, CDR1 is SEHNR and CDR2 is FQNEAQ (reference sequence). The CDR3 sequence is 17 residues long. The V segment lost 5 bases and the J segment 6 bases; nucleotides outside the gene matches: 16. CDR3: CASSPLNPGGLGQPQHF. The CDR3 DNA reads TGTGCCAGCAGCCCACTCAACCCAGGGGGGCTTGGTCAGCCCCAGCATTTT. Supplemented by reference TRBV7-9 and TRBJ1-5, the full variable domain reads DTGVSQNPRHKITKRGQNVTFRCDPISEHNRLYWYRQTLGQGPEFLTYFQNEAQLEKSRLLSDRFSAERPKGSFSTLEIQRTEQGDSAMYLCASSPLNPGGLGQPQHFGDGTRLSIL.

The chain recombines TRBV2 with TRBJ1-2; TRBD1 aligns across 11 bases. This CDR3 region has 15 residues. V lost 6 bases, J lost 6 bases, and 9 bases stayed unmatched. Germline-derived CDR1 and CDR2 are SNHLY and FYNNEI. The CDR3 here is CASRVGQGADHGYTF. In DNA form, the CDR3 reads TGTGCCAGCAGAGTTGGACAGGGGGCAGACCATGGCTACACCTTC.

The chain recombines TRBV19 with TRBJ1-1; 8 bases line up with TRBD1. The germline V gene encodes CDR1 LNHDA and CDR2 SQIVND (reference sequence). Unmatched junction bases numbered 5, after V lost 5 bases and J lost 3 bases. The CDR3 sequence is 14 residues long. In DNA, the CDR3 is TGTGCCAGTAGTGACGGACAGGGCCACACTGAAGCTTTCTTT. Translating it yields CASSDGQGHTEAFF.

The V call is TRBV12-3 or TRBV12-4, the J call TRBJ2-7; 7 bases are a match to TRBD1. The CDR3 contains 19 residues. The trim removed 6 bases at V and 3 bases at J, leaving 23 bases unmatched. CDR3 protein: CASSQSPSLKQGSGYEQYF. The CDR3 DNA reads as TGTGCCAGCAGCCAAAGCCCCTCCCTAAAACAGGGGAGCGGCTACGAGCAGTACTTC.

The CDR3, as DNA: TGTGCCAGCGAGACAGGGAATGGCTACACCTTC. The encoded protein is CASETGNGYTF. The genes are TRBV9 and TRBJ1-2; 7 bases are a match to TRBD1. V was clipped by 7 bases and J by 6 bases; unmatched bases: 3. CDR3 length: 11 amino acids. Germline CDR1 SGDLS, CDR2 YYNGEE. The whole variable domain, remainder taken from reference TRBV9 and TRBJ1-2, is DSGVTQTPKHLITATGQRVTLRCSPRSGDLSVYWYQQSLDQGLQFLIQYYNGEERAKGNILERFSAQQFPDLHSELNLSSLELGDSALYFCASETGNGYTFGSGTRLTVV.

The gene calls are TRBV18 and TRBJ1-2, with D tentatively TRBD1 (5 bases). V was clipped by 2 bases and J by 2 bases, with 9 bases between them. CDR3 length: 14 amino acids. Per germline, CDR1 KGHSH and CDR2 LQKENI. DNA of the CDR3: TGTGCCAGCTCACCATGGGACGGCAACTATGGCTACACCTTC. It encodes CASSPWDGNYGYTF.

The gene calls are TRBV19 and TRBJ2-1, with 10 positions matching TRBD2. Germline V gene sequence: CDR1 LNHDA, CDR2 SQIVND (reference sequence). V lost 5 bases and J lost 8; bases outside the gene matches: 15. The CDR3 extends over 17 amino acids. CDR3 DNA: TGTGCCAGTAGTTGGGTCCTAGCGGGGGTTGAATTCGATGAGCAGTTCTTC. As protein: CASSWVLAGVEFDEQFF.

V usage is TRBV27 and J usage is TRBJ1-1, with D uncertain. The CDR3 sequence is 13 residues long. Germline assignment: CDR1 MNHEY and CDR2 SMNVEV (reference sequence). V lost 11 bases and J 2 bases, leaving 15 bases between the germline ends. The CDR3 sequence is CASRTNLNTEAFF. CDR3 coding DNA: TGTGCCTCCAGGACGAACCTTAACACTGAAGCTTTCTTT.

The chain is built from TRBV9 and TRBJ1-2; D possibly corresponds to TRBD1 (5 bases). CDR3 length: 17 residues. Germline CDR1 reads SGDLS; CDR2 reads YYNGEE. The ends were cut back, 4 bases at V and 3 bases at J, with 22 bases in the middle. The CDR3 region is CASSHRTSTSMDYGYTF. In DNA form, the CDR3 reads TGTGCCAGCAGCCACCGGACATCGACCTCTATGGACTATGGCTACACCTTC.

This clonotype appeared a single time. The chain couples TRBV27 to TRBJ2-7; D is ambiguous. The CDR3 has 13 amino acids. Germline V CDR1 and CDR2: MNHEY, SMNVEV (reference sequence). Trimming cost V 5 bases and J 2 bases, with 10 bases left between them. The CDR3 sequence: CASSLAGAYEQYF. The CDR3 DNA reads TGTGCCAGCAGTCTCGCTGGTGCCTACGAGCAGTACTTC.

This chain joins TRBV3-1 and TRBJ2-5; D is undetermined. V dropped 0 bases and J dropped 2 bases, with 10 bases sitting between them. Germline V lookup: CDR1 LGHDT, CDR2 YNNKEL (reference sequence). The CDR3 runs 15 residues. CDR3 in amino acids: CASSQDYGRQETQYF. DNA of the CDR3: TGTGCCAGCAGCCAAGATTATGGAAGACAAGAGACCCAGTACTTC.

This clonotype is medium-sized by share. The rearrangement joins TRBV27 to TRBJ2-1; TRBD2 agrees at 9 bases. Germline V gene sequence: CDR1 MNHEY, CDR2 SMNVEV (reference sequence). V gave up 5 bases and J gave up 3 bases; unmatched junction bases: 8. This CDR3 region has 16 residues. CDR3 amino acids: CASSTLAGAIYNEQFF. The CDR3 coding sequence is TGTGCCAGCAGTACCTTAGCGGGGGCCATCTACAATGAGCAGTTCTTC.

The J gene is TRBJ1-6, the V gene TRBV7-9, with 8 bases that match TRBD1. The CDR3 extends over 14 amino acids. V lost 9 bases to trimming and J lost 10 bases; unmatched junction nucleotides: 11. Germline-derived CDR1 and CDR2 are SEHNR and FQNEAQ (reference sequence). The CDR3 DNA reads as TGTGCCAGTGGGACTGGACAGGGTGGGTCACCCCTCCACTTT. Translated, it gives CASGTGQGGSPLHF.

The rearrangement joins TRBV20-1 to TRBJ1-6; no definite D call. Germline CDR1 reads DFQATT; CDR2 reads SNEGSKA (reference sequence). The CDR3 sequence is 17 residues long. Trimming stripped 0 bases from V and 3 bases from J, with 15 bases between. The DNA of the CDR3 is TGCAGTGCTAGAGATCTATTAAGAAACCACTATAATTCACCCCTCCACTTT. Residues: CSARDLLRNHYNSPLHF.

The chain links TRBV11-2 to TRBJ2-5; tentatively, D is TRBD1 or TRBD2 (7 bases each). V was clipped by 5 bases and J by 5 bases, with 15 bases between them. The CDR3 extends over 14 amino acids. Germline assignment: CDR1 SGHAT and CDR2 FQNNGV. CDR3 bases: TGTGCCAGCAGCCGAAACAGGGGAGGGGAGACCCAGTACTTC. Translating gives CASSRNRGGETQYF. The full variable domain, rest sourced from reference TRBV11-2 and TRBJ2-5, is EAGVAQSPRYKIIEKRQSVAFWCNPISGHATLYWYQQILGQGPKLLIQFQNNGVVDDSQLPKDRFSAERLKGVDSTLKIQPAKLEDSAVYLCASSRNRGGETQYFGPGTRLLVL.

The rearrangement joins TRBV27 to TRBJ2-3; 9 bases line up with TRBD1. The germline CDR1 and CDR2 sequences are MNHEY and SMNVEV (reference sequence). The CDR3 spans 17 residues. Trimming took 3 bases from V and 2 from J; bases not matched to a gene: 9. The CDR3 here is CASSFLGTGKFTDTQYF. The DNA of the CDR3 is TGTGCCAGCAGTTTCCTTGGGACAGGGAAATTCACAGATACGCAGTATTTT.

V usage is TRBV12-3 or TRBV12-4 and J usage is TRBJ2-1, with D maybe TRBD2 (5 bases). Trimming shortened V by 3 bases and J by 14 bases, and 11 bases separated the two germline ends. The CDR3 spans 11 residues. Written as DNA, the CDR3 is TGTGCCAGCAGTTTCGACCAGGAGGAGTTCTTC. The encoded protein is CASSFDQEEFF.

This chain connects TRBV7-3 to TRBJ2-7; 9 bases match TRBD1. Germline CDR1 reads SGHTA; CDR2 reads FQGTGA. J gave up 2 bases and V 5 bases, and 7 bases lay outside the gene matches. The CDR3 length is 15 residues. DNA for the CDR3: TGTGCCAGCAGCCCCGGGACAGGGAACCCCTACGAGCAGTACTTC. Its protein is CASSPGTGNPYEQYF.

This chain connects TRBV7-8 to TRBJ2-7; D unclear. Germline-derived CDR1 and CDR2 are SGHVS and FQNEAQ. CDR3 size: 12 residues. The V gene lost 1 base and the J gene lost 5 bases, with 6 bases spanning the gap. CDR3 protein: CASSLGFNEQYF. The CDR3 DNA reads as TGTGCCAGCAGCTTAGGGTTCAACGAGCAGTACTTC.

The chain joins TRBV4-1 to TRBJ1-1; the D is unclear. With 5 bases removed from V and 0 bases from J, the gap between germline ends came to 16 bases. The germline V gene encodes CDR1 MGHRA and CDR2 YSYEKL. This CDR3 is 16 amino acids long. CDR3 region: CASSLAVGSLNTEAFF. Written as DNA, the CDR3 is TGCGCCAGCAGCTTGGCTGTGGGGTCCCTGAACACTGAAGCTTTCTTT.

This clonotype was observed a single time. The rearrangement links TRBV29-1 to TRBJ2-7; the match to TRBD1 covers 7 bases. Per the germline V gene, CDR1 is SQVTM and CDR2 is ANQGSEA. The J segment lost 6 bases and the V segment lost 2 bases, leaving 10 bases of the junction unmatched. The CDR3 has 14 amino acids. The CDR3 loop is CSVETGAGSGEQYF. For the CDR3, the DNA is TGCAGCGTTGAAACAGGGGCGGGCAGTGGCGAGCAGTACTTC.

V is TRBV7-9 and J is TRBJ2-5; D is unclear. Looked up from germline, CDR1 is SEHNR and CDR2 is FQNEAQ (reference sequence). The CDR3 contains 15 residues. V was shortened by 6 bases and J by 4 bases, with 18 bases between the two germline ends. CDR3 region: CASSNIWGIRETQYF. CDR3 coding DNA: TGTGCCAGCAGTAATATATGGGGAATACGAGAGACCCAGTACTTC.

The chain is built from TRBV19 and TRBJ1-6, with D perhaps TRBD1 (5 bases). Trimming cost V 0 bases and J 7 bases, with 10 bases left between them. Germline V gives CDR1 LNHDA, CDR2 SQIVND (reference sequence). The CDR3 loop spans 15 amino acids. CDR3 coding DNA: TGTGCCAGTAGTATAGATCTACAGGCAAATTCACCCCTCCACTTT. It specifies CASSIDLQANSPLHF.

The CDR3 loop reads CASSLFGTEAFF. Here the CDR3 DNA reads TGCGCCAGCAGCTTGTTCGGAACTGAAGCTTTCTTT. The J gene is TRBJ1-1, the V gene TRBV5-1, with D hard to call. CDR1 is SGHRS, CDR2 YFSETQ, per germline. This CDR3 is built from 12 residues. V dropped 1 base and J dropped 5 bases, with 6 bases sitting between them.